This TCR beta chain emerged from a study of CXCR3-negative and CXCR3-positive naive CD8 T cells. Study-wide results and caveats: Sequencing showed both naive subsets with comparably high diversity, and memory CD8+ cells much lower. With respect to TRBV-TRBJ usage, naive CXCR3-negative and CXCR3-positive cells were similar; memory differed.

UMI-tagged TRB cDNA libraries were built via 5' RACE. From the 5' RACE reads, TCRdb lists one entry per CDR3 protein and no DNA. The table lists about 90,000 distinct CDR3 sequences. Germline V gene data show CDR1 as PRHDT and CDR2 as FYEKMQ (reference sequence). The CDR3 has 15 amino acids. Comment on this clonotype: Antigen: not known.

Sequencing was carried out using naive CXCR3- CD8+ T cells from blood. Subset here: CD45RO-CCR7+CD27+CD95- naive CD8+ T cells lacking CXCR3 (TNR3-). J is TRBJ1-1 and V is TRBV13; TCRdb's D call, TRBD1, is unchecked because there is no DNA. This clonotype was obtained from a human donor in good health. Some clones in this sample may be carry-over from other donors' samples. CDR3 protein: CASSDTGISNTEAFF.